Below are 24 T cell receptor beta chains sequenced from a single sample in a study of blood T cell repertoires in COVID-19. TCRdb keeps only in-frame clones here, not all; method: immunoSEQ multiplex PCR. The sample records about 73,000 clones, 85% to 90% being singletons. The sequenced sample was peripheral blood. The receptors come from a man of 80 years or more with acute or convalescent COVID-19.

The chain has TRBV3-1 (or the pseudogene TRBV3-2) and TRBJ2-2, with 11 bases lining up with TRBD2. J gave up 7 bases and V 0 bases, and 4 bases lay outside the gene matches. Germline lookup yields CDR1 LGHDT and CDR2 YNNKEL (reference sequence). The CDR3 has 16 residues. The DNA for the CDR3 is TGTGCCAGCAGCCAAGAAACTAGCGGGAGTATCGGGGAGCTGTTTTTT. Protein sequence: CASSQETSGSIGELFF.

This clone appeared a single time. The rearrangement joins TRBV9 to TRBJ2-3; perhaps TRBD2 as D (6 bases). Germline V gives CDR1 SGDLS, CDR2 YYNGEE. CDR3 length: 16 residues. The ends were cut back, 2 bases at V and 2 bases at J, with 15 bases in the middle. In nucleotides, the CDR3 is TGTGCCAGCAGCGTGGGAGGACGGGGCCCCACAGATACGCAGTATTTT. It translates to CASSVGGRGPTDTQYF.

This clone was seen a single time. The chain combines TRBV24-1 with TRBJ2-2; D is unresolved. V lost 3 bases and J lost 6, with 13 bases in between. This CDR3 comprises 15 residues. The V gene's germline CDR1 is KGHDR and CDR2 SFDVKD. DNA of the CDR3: TGTGCCACCAGTGATAACAGAAGGATGTCCGGGGAGCTGTTTTTT. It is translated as CATSDNRRMSGELFF.

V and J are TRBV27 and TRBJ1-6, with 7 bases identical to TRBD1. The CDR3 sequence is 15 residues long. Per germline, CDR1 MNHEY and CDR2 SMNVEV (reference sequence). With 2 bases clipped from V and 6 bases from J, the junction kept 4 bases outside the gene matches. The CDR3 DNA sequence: TGTGCCAGCAGTTTAAGTGACAGGGTTAATTCACCCCTCCACTTT. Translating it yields CASSLSDRVNSPLHF.

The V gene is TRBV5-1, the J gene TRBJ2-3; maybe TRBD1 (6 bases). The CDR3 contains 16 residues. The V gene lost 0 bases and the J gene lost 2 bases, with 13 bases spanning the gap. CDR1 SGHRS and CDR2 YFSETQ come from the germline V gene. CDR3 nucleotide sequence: TGCGCCAGCAGCTTGGGATCCAGGGGAAACACAGATACGCAGTATTTT. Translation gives CASSLGSRGNTDTQYF.

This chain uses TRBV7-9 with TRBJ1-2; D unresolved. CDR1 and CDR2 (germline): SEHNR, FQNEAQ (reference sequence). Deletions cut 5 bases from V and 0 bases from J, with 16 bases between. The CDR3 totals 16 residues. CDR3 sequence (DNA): TGTGCCAGCAGCCTACGACTCGGGGTAGCTAACTATGGCTACACCTTC. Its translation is CASSLRLGVANYGYTF. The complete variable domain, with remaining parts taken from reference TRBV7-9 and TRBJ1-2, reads DTGVSQNPRHKITKRGQNVTFRCDPISEHNRLYWYRQTLGQGPEFLTYFQNEAQLEKSRLLSDRFSAERPKGSFSTLEIQRTEQGDSAMYLCASSLRLGVANYGYTFGSGTRLTVV.

The CDR3: CATSRDPDSRNEQYF. CDR3 sequence (DNA): TGTGCCACCAGCAGAGACCCGGACAGTAGGAACGAGCAGTACTTC. The gene calls are TRBV15 and TRBJ2-7, with D possibly TRBD1 on 6 matching bases. With 0 bases removed from V and 5 bases from J, the gap between germline ends came to 14 bases. Germline CDR1 is LNHNV and CDR2 is YYDKDF (reference sequence). The CDR3 has 15 residues. Filled out from reference TRBV15 and TRBJ2-7, the complete variable domain reads DAMVIQNPRYQVTQFGKPVTLSCSQTLNHNVMYWYQQKSSQAPKLLFHYYDKDFNNEADTPDNFQSRRPNTSFCFLDIRSPGLGDTAMYLCATSRDPDSRNEQYFGPGTRLTVT.

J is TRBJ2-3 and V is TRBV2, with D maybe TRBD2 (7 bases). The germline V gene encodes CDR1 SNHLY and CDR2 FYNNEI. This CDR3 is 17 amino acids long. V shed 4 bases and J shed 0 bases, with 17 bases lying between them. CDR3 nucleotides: TGTGCCAGCAGTGTGCATTCGGGGGGCTTGAGCACAGATACGCAGTATTTT. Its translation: CASSVHSGGLSTDTQYF.

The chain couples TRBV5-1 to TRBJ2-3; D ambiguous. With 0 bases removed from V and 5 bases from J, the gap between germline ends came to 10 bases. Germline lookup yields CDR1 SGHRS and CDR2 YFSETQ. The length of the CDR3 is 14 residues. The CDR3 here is CASSLGLLGDTQYF. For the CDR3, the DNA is TGCGCCAGCAGCTTGGGCCTCCTAGGAGATACGCAGTATTTT.

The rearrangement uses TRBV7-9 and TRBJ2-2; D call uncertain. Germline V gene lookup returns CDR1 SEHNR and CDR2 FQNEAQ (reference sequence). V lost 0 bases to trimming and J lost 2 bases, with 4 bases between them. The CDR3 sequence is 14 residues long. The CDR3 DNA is TGTGCCAGCAGCTTAGCCCCTAACACCGGGGAGCTGTTTTTT. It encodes CASSLAPNTGELFF.

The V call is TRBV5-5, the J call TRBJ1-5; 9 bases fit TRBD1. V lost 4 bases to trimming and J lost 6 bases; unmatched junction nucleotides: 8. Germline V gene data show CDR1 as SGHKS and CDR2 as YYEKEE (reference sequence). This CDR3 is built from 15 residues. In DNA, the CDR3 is TGTGCCAGCAGCCAGGGACAGGGAAAGGGTCAGCCCCAGCATTTT. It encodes CASSQGQGKGQPQHF.

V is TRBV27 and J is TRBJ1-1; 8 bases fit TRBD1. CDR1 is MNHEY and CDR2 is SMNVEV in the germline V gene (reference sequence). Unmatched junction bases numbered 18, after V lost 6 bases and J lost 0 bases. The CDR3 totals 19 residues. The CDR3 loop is CASSLKPLGTGLMNTEAFF. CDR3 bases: TGTGCCAGCAGCTTAAAACCCCTCGGGACAGGTCTCATGAACACTGAAGCTTTCTTT.

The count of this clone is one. This CDR3 reads CASSESLGDQPQHF. The CDR3 region has the DNA TGTGCCAGCAGTGAATCGCTGGGAGATCAGCCCCAGCATTTT. The V gene is TRBV25-1, the J gene TRBJ1-5; unclear D gene. CDR3 length: 14 residues. V was cut by 1 base and J by 5 bases, with 9 bases left in between. Germline V gene sequence: CDR1 MGHDK, CDR2 SYGVNS.

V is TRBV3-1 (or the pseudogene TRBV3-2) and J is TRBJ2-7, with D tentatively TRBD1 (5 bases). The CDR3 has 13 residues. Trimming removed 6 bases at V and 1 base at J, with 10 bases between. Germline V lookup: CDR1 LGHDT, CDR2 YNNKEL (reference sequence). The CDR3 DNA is TGTGCCAGCAGGAACCAGGGTTCCTACGAGCAGTACTTC. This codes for CASRNQGSYEQYF.

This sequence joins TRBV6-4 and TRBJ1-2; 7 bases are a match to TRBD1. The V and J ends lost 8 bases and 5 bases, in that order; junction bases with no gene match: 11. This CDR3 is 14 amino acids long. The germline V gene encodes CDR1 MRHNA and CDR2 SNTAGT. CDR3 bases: TGTGCCAGCTTCCGGGACAGAGCTCGGTATGGCTACACCTTC. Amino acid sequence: CASFRDRARYGYTF.

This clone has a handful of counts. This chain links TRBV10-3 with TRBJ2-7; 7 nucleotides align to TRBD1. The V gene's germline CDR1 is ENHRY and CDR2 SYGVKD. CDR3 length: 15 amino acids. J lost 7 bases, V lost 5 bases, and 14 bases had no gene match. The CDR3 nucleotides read TGTGCCATCAGTCCTGGGGACAGCCCAGTCATGGAGCAGTACTTC. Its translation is CAISPGDSPVMEQYF.

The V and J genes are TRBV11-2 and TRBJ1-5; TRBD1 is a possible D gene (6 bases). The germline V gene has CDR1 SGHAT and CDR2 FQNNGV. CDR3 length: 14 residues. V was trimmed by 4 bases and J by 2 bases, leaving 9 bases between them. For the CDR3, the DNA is TGTGCCAGCAGCTCACAGGGAGGCAATCAGCCCCAGCATTTT. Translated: CASSSQGGNQPQHF.

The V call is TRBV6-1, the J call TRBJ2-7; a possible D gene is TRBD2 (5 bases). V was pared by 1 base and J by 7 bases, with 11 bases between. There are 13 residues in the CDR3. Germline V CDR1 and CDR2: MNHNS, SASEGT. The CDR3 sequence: CASSEGGPGEQYF. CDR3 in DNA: TGTGCCAGCAGTGAAGGTGGGCCGGGGGAGCAGTACTTC.

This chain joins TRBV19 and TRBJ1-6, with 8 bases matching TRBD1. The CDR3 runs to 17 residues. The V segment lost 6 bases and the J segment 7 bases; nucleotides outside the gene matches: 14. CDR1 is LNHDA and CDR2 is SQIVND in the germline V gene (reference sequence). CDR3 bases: TGTGCCAGTAGCCAAACTCATACAGGGGGAGAAAATTCACCCCTCCACTTT. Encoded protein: CASSQTHTGGENSPLHF.

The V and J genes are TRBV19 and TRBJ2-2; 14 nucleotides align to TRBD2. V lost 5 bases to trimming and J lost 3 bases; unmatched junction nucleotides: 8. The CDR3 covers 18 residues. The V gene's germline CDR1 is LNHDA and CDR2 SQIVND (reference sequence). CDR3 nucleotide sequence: TGTGCCAGTAGTCTCAAGGGACTAGCGGGAGCGTACACCGGGGAGCTGTTTTTT. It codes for CASSLKGLAGAYTGELFF.

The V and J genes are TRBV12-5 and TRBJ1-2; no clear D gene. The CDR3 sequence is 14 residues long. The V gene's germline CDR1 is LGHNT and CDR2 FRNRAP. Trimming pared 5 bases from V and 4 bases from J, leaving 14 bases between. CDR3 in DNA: TGTGCTAGTGGTACCATAGACGGACTCTATGGCTACACCTTC. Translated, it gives CASGTIDGLYGYTF.

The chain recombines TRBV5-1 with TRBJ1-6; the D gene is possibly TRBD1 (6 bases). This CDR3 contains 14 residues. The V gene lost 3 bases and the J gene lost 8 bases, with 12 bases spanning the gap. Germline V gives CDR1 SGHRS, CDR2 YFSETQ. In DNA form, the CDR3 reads TGCGCCAGCAGCTCACAGGGCCCTCATTCACCCCTCCACTTT. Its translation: CASSSQGPHSPLHF.

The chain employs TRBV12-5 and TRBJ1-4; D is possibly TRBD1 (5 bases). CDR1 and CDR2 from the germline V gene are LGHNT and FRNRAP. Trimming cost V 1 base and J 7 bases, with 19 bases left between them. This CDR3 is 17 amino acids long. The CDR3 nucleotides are TGTGCTAGTGGTTTGGCCTTAGACAGTACTCTTGGTGAAAAACTGTTTTTT. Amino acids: CASGLALDSTLGEKLFF. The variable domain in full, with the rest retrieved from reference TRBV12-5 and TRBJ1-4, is DARVTQTPRHKVTEMGQEVTMRCQPILGHNTVFWYRQTMMQGLELLAYFRNRAPLDDSGMPKDRFSAEMPDATLATLKIQPSEPRDSAVYFCASGLALDSTLGEKLFFGSGTQLSVL.

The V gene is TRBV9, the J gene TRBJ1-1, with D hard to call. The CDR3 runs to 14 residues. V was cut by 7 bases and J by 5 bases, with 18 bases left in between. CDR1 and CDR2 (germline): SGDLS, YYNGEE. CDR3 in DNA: TGTGCCAGCGCCCCCGGCGAACCGGGAACTGAAGCTTTCTTT. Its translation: CASAPGEPGTEAFF.